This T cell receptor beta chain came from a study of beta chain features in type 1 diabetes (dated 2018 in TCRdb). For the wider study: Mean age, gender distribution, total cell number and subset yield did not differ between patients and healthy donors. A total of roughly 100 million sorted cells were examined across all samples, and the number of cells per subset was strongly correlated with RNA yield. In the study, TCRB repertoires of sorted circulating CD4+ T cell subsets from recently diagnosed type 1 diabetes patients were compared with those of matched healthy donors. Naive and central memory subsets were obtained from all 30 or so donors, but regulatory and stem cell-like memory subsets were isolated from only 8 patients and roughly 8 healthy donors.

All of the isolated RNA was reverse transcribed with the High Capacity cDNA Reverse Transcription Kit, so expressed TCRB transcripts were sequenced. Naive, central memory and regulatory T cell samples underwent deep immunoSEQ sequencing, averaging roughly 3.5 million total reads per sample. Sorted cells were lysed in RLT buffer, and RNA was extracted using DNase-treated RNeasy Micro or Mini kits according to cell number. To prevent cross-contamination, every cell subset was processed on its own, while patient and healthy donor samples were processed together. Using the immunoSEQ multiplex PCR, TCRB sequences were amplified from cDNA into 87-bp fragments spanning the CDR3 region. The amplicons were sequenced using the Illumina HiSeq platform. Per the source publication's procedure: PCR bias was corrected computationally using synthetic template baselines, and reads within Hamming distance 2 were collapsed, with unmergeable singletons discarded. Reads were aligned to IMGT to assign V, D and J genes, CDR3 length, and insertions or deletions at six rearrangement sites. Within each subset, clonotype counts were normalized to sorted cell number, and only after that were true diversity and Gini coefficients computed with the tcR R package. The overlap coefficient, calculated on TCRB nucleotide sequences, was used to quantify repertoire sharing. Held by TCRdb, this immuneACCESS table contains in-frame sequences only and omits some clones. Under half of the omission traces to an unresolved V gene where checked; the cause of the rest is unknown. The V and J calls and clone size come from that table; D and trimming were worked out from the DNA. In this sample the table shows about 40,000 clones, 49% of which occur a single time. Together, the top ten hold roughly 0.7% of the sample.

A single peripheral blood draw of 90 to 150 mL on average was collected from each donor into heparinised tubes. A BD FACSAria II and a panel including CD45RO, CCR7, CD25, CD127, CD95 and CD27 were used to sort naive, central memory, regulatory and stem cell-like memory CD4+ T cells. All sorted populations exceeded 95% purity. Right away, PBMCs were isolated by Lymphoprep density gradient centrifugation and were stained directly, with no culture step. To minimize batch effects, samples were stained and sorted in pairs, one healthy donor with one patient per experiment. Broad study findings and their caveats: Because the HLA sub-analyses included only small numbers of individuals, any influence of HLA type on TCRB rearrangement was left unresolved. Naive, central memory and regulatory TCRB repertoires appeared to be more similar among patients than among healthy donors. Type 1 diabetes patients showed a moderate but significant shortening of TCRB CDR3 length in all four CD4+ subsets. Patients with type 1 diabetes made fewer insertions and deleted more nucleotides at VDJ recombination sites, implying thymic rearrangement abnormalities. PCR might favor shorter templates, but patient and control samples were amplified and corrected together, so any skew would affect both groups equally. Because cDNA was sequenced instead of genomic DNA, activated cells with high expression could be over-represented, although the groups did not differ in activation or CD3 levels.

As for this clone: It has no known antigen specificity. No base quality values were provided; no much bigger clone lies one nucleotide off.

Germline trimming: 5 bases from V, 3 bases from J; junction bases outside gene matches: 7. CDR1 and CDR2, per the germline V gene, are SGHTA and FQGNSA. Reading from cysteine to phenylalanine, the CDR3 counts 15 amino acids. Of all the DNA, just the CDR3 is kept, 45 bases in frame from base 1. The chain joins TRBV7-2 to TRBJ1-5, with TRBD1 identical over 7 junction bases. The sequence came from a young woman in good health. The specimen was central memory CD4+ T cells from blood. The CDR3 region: CASSPGQAINQPQHF. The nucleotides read TGTGCCAGCAGCCCCGGACAGGCCATCAATCAGCCCCAGCATTTT.